Following are 15 T cell receptor beta chains from one sample sequenced in a study of CD8+CD57+ T cells in acquired aplastic anemia. Patients chosen for sequencing had CD8+CD57+ cells that had expanded, as shown by flow cytometry. For CDR3 and TCR beta VDJ profiling, genomic DNA was the template used. TCRdb re-called the reads with MiXCR, one entry per CDR3 protein. The sample contains some 140,000 distinct CDR3 sequences, roughly half of which appear only once. Material for sequencing was sorted CD4+, CD8+, or CD8+CD57+ T cells (not recorded which) from PBMCs. The source of these receptors is a human donor with aplastic anemia.

Comments on this clonotype: At one boundary the junction diverges from the germline segment, which might be a read error. The rearrangement links TRBV4-3 to TRBJ2-7, with D tentatively TRBD1 or TRBD2 (5 bases each). In germline, CDR1 is LGHNA, CDR2 YSLEER. The CDR3 has 15 amino acids. The CDR3 reads CASSQGAGSSYEQCF. The CDR3, as DNA: TGCGCCAGCAGCCAAGGGGCAGGGAGCTCCTACGAGCAGTGCTTC.

This clonotype was picked up many times. This chain joins TRBV6-1 and TRBJ2-7; D ambiguous. The V gene's germline CDR1 is MNHNS and CDR2 SASEGT. The CDR3 loop spans 14 amino acids. Deletions cut 4 bases from V and 2 bases from J, with 12 bases between. CDR3 DNA: TGTGCCAGCAGTGGACGTAGGGCCCCCTACGAGCAGTACTTC. Its protein product is CASSGRRAPYEQYF.

The chain has TRBV19 and TRBJ2-7; perhaps TRBD1 as D (6 bases). The CDR3 has 14 residues. V was shortened by 5 bases and J by 5 bases, with 16 bases between the two germline ends. CDR1 LNHDA and CDR2 SQIVND come from the germline V gene (reference sequence). The DNA for the CDR3 is TGTGCCAGTAGTCCCACAGGGATAATTAACGAGCAGTACTTC. Translating it yields CASSPTGIINEQYF.

This clonotype appeared a few times. J is TRBJ2-7 and V is TRBV7-3; TRBD2 agrees at 13 bases. The CDR3 runs 20 residues. Germline values: CDR1 SGHTA, CDR2 FQGTGA. V shed 1 base, J shed 4 bases, and the junction held 16 bases outside the gene matches. CDR3 in amino acids: CASSLSSGLAGAKKHYEQYF. The CDR3, as DNA: TGTGCCAGCAGCTTAAGTAGCGGACTAGCGGGAGCTAAGAAGCATTACGAGCAGTACTTC.

This chain uses TRBV6-4 with TRBJ2-1; 10 bases match TRBD2. The V gene end was trimmed by 5 bases and the J gene end by 6 bases; junction bases not matched to a gene: 7. CDR3 length equals 15 residues. Germline CDR1 reads MRHNA; CDR2 reads SNTAGT. This CDR3 is CASSHGTSESNEQFF. DNA for the CDR3: TGTGCCAGCAGTCACGGGACTAGCGAAAGCAATGAGCAGTTCTTC.

The chain recombines TRBV7-2 with TRBJ1-3; D is uncertain. Germline V gives CDR1 SGHTA, CDR2 FQGNSA. The CDR3 totals 14 residues. The V and J ends lost 1 base and 0 bases respectively, with 4 bases between them. CDR3 protein: CASSLGGSGNTIYF. The CDR3 region has the DNA TGTGCCAGCAGCTTAGGGGGCTCTGGAAACACCATATATTTT. The entire variable domain, with the rest obtained from reference TRBV7-2 and TRBJ1-3, is as follows: GAGVSQSPSNKVTEKGKDVELRCDPISGHTALYWYRQSLGQGLEFLIYFQGNSAPDKSGLPSDRFSAERTGGSVSTLTIQRTQQEDSAVYLCASSLGGSGNTIYFGEGSWLTVV.

This clonotype was counted ten times or more. The genes are TRBV6-1 and TRBJ1-5; D is uncertain. The ends were cut back, 4 bases at V and 3 bases at J, with 10 bases in the middle. Germline CDR1 reads MNHNS; CDR2 reads SASEGT. The CDR3 contains 14 residues. The CDR3 spells CASSGPGYNQPQHF. The CDR3 DNA reads TGTGCCAGCAGTGGACCGGGGTACAATCAGCCCCAGCATTTT.

J is TRBJ1-5 and V is TRBV7-9; possibly TRBD1 for D (6 bases). The germline V gene encodes CDR1 SEHNR and CDR2 FQNEAQ (reference sequence). V dropped 1 base and J dropped 4 bases, with 8 bases sitting between them. The CDR3 length is 14 residues. The CDR3 coding sequence is TGTGCCAGCAGCTTAGAGGGGGGAAATCAGCCCCAGCATTTT. Its translation: CASSLEGGNQPQHF.

This rearrangement joins TRBV12-3 or TRBV12-4 to TRBJ2-7; 8 positions agree with TRBD1. This CDR3 region has 14 residues. V lost 6 bases and J lost 1; bases outside the gene matches: 5. The CDR3 region has the DNA TGTGCCAGCAGCTTGGGACAGGTTTCCTACGAGCAGTACTTC. Translation: CASSLGQVSYEQYF.

With regard to this clonotype: This sequence may be a read error, since a much larger clone differs from it by one base. V gene TRBV11-2 combines with J gene TRBJ1-1; TRBD1 is a possible D gene (5 bases). Germline V gives CDR1 SGHAT, CDR2 FQNNGV. Trimming removed 0 bases from V and 7 bases from J, with 9 bases in between. This CDR3 is 13 amino acids long. The CDR3 protein is CASSLEGGIEAFF. The DNA of the CDR3 is TGTGCCAGCAGCTTAGAGGGGGGTATTGAAGCTTTCTTT.

This clonotype has a count of ten or more. The genes are TRBV9 and TRBJ2-5; TRBD1 aligns across 9 bases. CDR1 and CDR2 from the germline V gene are SGDLS and YYNGEE. The CDR3 extends over 16 amino acids. V lost 0 bases to trimming and J lost 4 bases; unmatched junction nucleotides: 7. CDR3: CASSVGGQGTRETQYF. In DNA form, the CDR3 reads TGTGCCAGCAGCGTAGGGGGACAGGGTACGAGAGAGACCCAGTACTTC.

The gene calls are TRBV7-6 and TRBJ1-2; 7 nucleotides line up with TRBD1. CDR3 length: 11 amino acids. Unmatched junction bases numbered 0, after V lost 3 bases and J lost 8 bases. Germline CDR1 and CDR2: SGHVS and FNYEAQ. Written as DNA, the CDR3 is TGTGCCAGCAGCTTGACAGGGGGCTACACCTTC. This gives the protein CASSLTGGYTF.

On this clonotype: No conserved phenylalanine or tryptophan is present at the end of the CDR3, so a read error is the likely explanation. V is TRBV13 and J is TRBJ2-1; 8 nucleotides align to TRBD2. This CDR3 has 15 amino acids. CDR1 is PRHDT, CDR2 FYEKMQ, per germline (reference sequence). Trimming took 3 bases from V and 1 from J; bases not matched to a gene: 2. CDR3 residues: CASSLRGGSYNEQFL. The CDR3 bases are TGTGCCAGCAGCTTGCGCGGGGGGTCCTACAATGAGCAGTTCCTC.

This clonotype appeared many times. The DNA of the CDR3 is TGCAGTGCTAGAGATGGGTCTGAAAACAATGAGCAGTTCTTC. Translated: CSARDGSENNEQFF. The chain has TRBV20-1 and TRBJ2-1; D is unclear. This CDR3 comprises 14 residues. Trimming removed 0 bases from V and 5 bases from J, with 11 bases in between. Per the germline V gene, CDR1 is DFQATT and CDR2 is SNEGSKA (reference sequence).

The chain uses TRBV2 and TRBJ1-6, with 11 bases identical to TRBD1. There are 15 residues in the CDR3. V lost 5 bases to trimming and J lost 11 bases; unmatched junction nucleotides: 8. Germline loops: CDR1 SNHLY, CDR2 FYNNEI. CDR3 DNA sequence: TGTGCCAGCAGTTCAACCGGGACAGGGGGGCCACCCCTCCACTTT. This codes for CASSSTGTGGPPLHF.